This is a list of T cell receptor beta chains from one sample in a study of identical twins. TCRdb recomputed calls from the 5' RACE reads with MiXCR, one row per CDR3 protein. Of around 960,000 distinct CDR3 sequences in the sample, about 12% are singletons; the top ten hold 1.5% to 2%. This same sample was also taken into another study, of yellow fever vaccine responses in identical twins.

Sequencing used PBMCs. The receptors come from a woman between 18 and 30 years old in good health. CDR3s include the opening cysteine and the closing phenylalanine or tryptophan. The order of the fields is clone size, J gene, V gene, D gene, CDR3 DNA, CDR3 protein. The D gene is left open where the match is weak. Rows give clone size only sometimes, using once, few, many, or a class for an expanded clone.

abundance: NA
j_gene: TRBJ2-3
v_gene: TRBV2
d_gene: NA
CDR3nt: TGTGCCAGCAGTGAAGGTTACCCAGATACGCAGTATTTT
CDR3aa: CASSEGYPDTQYF

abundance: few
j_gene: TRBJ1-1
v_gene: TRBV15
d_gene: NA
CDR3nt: TGTGCCACCAGCAGAGATGTGGGGTACACTGAAGCTTTCTTT
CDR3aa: CATSRDVGYTEAFF

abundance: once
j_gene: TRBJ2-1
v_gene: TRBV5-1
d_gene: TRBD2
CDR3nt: TGCGCCAGCAGCTTGTCCGGGACTAGAAGTTCCTACAATGAGCAGTTCTTC
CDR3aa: CASSLSGTRSSYNEQFF

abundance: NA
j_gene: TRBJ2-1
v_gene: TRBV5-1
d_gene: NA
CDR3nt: TGCGCCAGCAGCTTTAGCCGGGACGGCAATGAGCAGTTCTTC
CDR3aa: CASSFSRDGNEQFF

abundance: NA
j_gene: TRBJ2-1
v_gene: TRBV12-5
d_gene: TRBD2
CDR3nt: TGTGCTAGTGCCTTCTCCGGGACTAGCGGGAGCTCCTACAATGAGCAGTTCTTC
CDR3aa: CASAFSGTSGSSYNEQFF

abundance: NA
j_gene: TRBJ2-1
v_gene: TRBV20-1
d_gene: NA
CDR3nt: TGCAGTGCTAGAGAATACTGGGACTCCCGCTCCTACAATGAGCAGTTCTTC
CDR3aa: CSAREYWDSRSYNEQFF

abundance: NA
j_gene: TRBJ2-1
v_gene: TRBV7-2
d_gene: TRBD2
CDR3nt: TGTGCCAGCAGCTTAGAGGCTAGCGGATACAATGAGCAGTTCTTC
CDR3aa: CASSLEASGYNEQFF

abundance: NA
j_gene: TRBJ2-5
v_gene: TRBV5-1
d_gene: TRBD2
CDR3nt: TGCGCCAGCAGCCCGGCAGGGACTACCCGAGAGGATCCTCAAGAGACCCAGTACTTC
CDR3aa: CASSPAGTTREDPQETQYF

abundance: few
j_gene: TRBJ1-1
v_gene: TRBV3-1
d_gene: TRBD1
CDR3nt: TGTGCCAGCAGCCAAAGGGGACAGGGTGCCACTGAAGCTTTCTTT
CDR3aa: CASSQRGQGATEAFF

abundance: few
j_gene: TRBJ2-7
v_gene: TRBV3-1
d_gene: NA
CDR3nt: TGTGCCAGCAGCCAAGAGGGAGTGCTCTCCTACGAGCAGTACTTC
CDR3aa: CASSQEGVLSYEQYF

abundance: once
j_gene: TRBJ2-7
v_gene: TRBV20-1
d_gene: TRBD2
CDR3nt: TGCAGTGCTGCCCAGGGTAGCGGGAGTACCAACGAGCAGTACTTC
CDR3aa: CSAAQGSGSTNEQYF

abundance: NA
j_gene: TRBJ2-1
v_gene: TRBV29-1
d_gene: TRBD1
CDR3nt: TGCGGCGTTGGACAGGCACCCTACAATGAGCAGTTCTTC
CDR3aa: CGVGQAPYNEQFF

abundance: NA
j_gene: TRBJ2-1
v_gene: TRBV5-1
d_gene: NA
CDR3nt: TGCGCCAGCAGCCACGACGGATTATACAATGAGCAGTTCTTC
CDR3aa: CASSHDGLYNEQFF

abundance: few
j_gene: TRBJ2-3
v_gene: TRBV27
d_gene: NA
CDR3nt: TGTGCCAGCAGTCCCCGCTTCCCCGGTACGCAGTATTTT
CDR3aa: CASSPRFPGTQYF

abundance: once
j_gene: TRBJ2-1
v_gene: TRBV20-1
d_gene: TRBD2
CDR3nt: TGCAGTGCTAGAGGCGGGCGGGAGGGCTACAATGAGCAGTTCTTC
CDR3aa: CSARGGREGYNEQFF

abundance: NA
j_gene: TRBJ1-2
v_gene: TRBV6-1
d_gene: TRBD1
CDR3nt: TGTGCCAGCAGTGAAAGACAGGGTTTCTATGGCTACACCTTC
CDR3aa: CASSERQGFYGYTF

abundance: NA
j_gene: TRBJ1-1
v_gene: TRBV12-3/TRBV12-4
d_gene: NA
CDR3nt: TGTGCCAGCGGTGTGGGGCAAAGGAACACTGAAGCTTTCTTT
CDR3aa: CASGVGQRNTEAFF

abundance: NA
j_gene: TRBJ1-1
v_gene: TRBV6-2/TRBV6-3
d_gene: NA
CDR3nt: TGTGCCAGCAGTATTACAGGGTTAGGGAACACTGAAGCTTTCTTT
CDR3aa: CASSITGLGNTEAFF

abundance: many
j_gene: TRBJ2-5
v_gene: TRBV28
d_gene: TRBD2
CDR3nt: TGTGCCAGCAGCTCAAACCGGGGGGGCAGAGAGACCCAGTACTTC
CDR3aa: CASSSNRGGRETQYF

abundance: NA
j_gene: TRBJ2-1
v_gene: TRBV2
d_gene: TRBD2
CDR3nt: TGTGCCAGCAGCGGACTAGCGTTAGGCTCCGACAATGAGCAGTTCTTC
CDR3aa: CASSGLALGSDNEQFF

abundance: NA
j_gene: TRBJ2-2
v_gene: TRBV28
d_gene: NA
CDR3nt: TGTGCCAGCATAACGATTTCAGGCCCCGGGGAGCTGTTTTTT
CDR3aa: CASITISGPGELFF

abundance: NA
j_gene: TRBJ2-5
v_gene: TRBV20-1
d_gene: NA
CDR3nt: TGCAGTGCTAGAGATGGTAGGACTAACAGCGTTCAAGAGACCCAGTACTTC
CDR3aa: CSARDGRTNSVQETQYF

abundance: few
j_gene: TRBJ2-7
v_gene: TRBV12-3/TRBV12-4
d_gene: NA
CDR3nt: TGTGCCAGCAGTTTGGCGACCGCGGGTTCCGAGCAGTACTTC
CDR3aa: CASSLATAGSEQYF

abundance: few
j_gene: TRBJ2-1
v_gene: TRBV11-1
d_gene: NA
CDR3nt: TGTGCCAGCAGCTGGAAGGGTGGTAGGGGGGGCCTCTTATACTCCTACAATGAGCAGTTCTTC
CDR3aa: CASSWKGGRGGLLYSYNEQFF

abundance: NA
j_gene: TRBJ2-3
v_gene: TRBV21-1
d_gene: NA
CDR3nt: TGTGCCAGCAGCAAAGCTCGAGCAGGGAGCACAGATACGCAGTATTTT
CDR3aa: CASSKARAGSTDTQYF

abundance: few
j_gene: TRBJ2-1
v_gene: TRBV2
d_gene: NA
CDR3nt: TGTGCCAGCAGTGATGTCGCAGGGTGGAAGGGTGAGCAGTTCTTC
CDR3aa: CASSDVAGWKGEQFF

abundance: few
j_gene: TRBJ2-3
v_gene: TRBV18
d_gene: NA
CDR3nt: TGTGCCAGCTCACCACTGGGGGTCGAAGATACGCAGTATTTT
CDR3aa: CASSPLGVEDTQYF